The clone carrying this T cell receptor (beta chain) showed up just a few times. No antigen is known for it. The TCR beta CDR3 regions underwent amplification from RNA transcripts. After a first-round RT-PCR with HTBI primers, a second-round multiplex PCR was run. TCRdb called the multiplex PCR reads again in MiXCR, with one record for every CDR3 protein. The repertoire holds almost 750,000 distinct CDR3 sequences, with 40% as singletons. This sample stems from a study of Graves' ophthalmopathy and Graves' hyperthyroidism. Study background: Pretreatment peripheral blood was obtained at initial diagnosis.

Whole-study results and caveats: Ophthalmopathy and stable hyperthyroidism were discriminated by a 13-signature model, with roughly 86% sensitivity and 81.08% specificity. Blood also carried most expanded thyroid clonotypes exceeding 0.001 frequency.

Germline trimming cut 10 bases from V and 0 bases from J; bases unmatched to any gene: 9. The V gene's germline CDR1 is LNHDA and CDR2 SQIVND (reference sequence). The CDR3 totals 17 residues. The sample taken for sequencing was peripheral blood. The chain recombines TRBV19 with TRBJ2-6; the match to TRBD1 covers 10 bases. The clonotype comes from an adult man with Graves' ophthalmopathy. CDR3 sequence (DNA): TGTGCCACCTCTATAGGACAGGGGGGCTCTGGGGCCAACGTCCTGACTTTC. It is translated as CATSIGQGGSGANVLTF.